This T cell receptor (beta chain) came from a study of cytomegalovirus exposure and HLA in healthy donors. About the study: Approximately 180 million T cells yielded 90 million to 130 million unique TCR beta sequences, as an earlier analysis found.

Germline V lookup: CDR1 MDHEN, CDR2 SYDVKM. This CDR3 has 11 residues. With 8 bases removed from V and 6 bases from J, the gap between germline ends came to 8 bases. The primer mix had 60 Vbeta and 13 Jbeta primers. This table comes from immunoSEQ multiplex PCR, and its TCRdb copy is limited to in-frame clones, with some not included. The sample table sets out 200,000 to 250,000 clones. Sequenced material: PBMCs. The source of this sequence is a woman in her twenties or thirties in good health and CMV-seropositive. V usage is TRBV28 and J usage is TRBJ1-5; maybe TRBD1 (6 bases). CDR3 amino acids: CASSGAQPQHF. CDR3 sequence (DNA): TGTGCCAGCTCAGGGGCTCAGCCCCAGCATTTT.